This T cell receptor (beta chain) was profiled in a study of radiotherapy plus CTLA-4 blockade in lung cancer (dated by TCRdb to the late 2010s). About the full investigation: Objective responses occurred in roughly 19% of enrolled patients, and under 40% achieved disease control. General study outcomes and caveats: The strongest predictors of response, as reported, were early dynamic changes in blood T cell clones along with a rise in serum interferon-beta after radiation. After treatment with radiotherapy and ipilimumab, TCR clones that originated in tumors expanded in peripheral blood.

Note on this clone: Its antigen is not yet known. Base qualities are not at hand, and no much larger clone is one base apart.

The library relied on the immunoSEQ multiplex PCR assay. TCRdb mirrors the immuneACCESS table, restricted to in-frame sequences. Some clones are absent from its copies; in checked studies, under half trace to an unresolved V gene, and the reason for the others is unknown. In this sample the table shows around 80,000 clones, under 90% of which occur a single time. The top ten clonotypes cover about 0.79% of the sample. The study evaluated CTLA-4 blockade (ipilimumab) given together with focal radiation therapy in patients who had chemo-refractory metastatic non-small-cell lung cancer. This sequence was found in a human donor with non-small cell lung cancer who had stable disease on radiotherapy plus ipilimumab. Specimen: peripheral blood, collected from a patient treated with radiotherapy plus ipilimumab.

This receptor carries the CDR3 CASSLSRGGDTEAFF. The sequenced DNA: TGTGCCAGCAGCTTAAGCAGGGGCGGAGACACTGAAGCTTTCTTT. Recombination linked TRBV5-4 to TRBJ1-1; possibly the D gene is TRBD1, per 6 matching bases. Spanning cysteine to phenylalanine, the CDR3 consists of 15 amino acids. The read is trimmed to its CDR3 DNA, 45 bases read in frame from base 1. Per the germline V gene (reference sequence), SGHNT is the CDR1 and YYREEE is the CDR2. Trimming at the junction amounts to 2 bases on V and 3 bases on J, and the germline ends lie 14 bases apart.